Presented here are 14 T cell receptor beta chains from one specimen sequenced in a study of OX40 agonist ivuxolimab in advanced cancers. Clones were sequenced by immunoSEQ multiplex PCR, and TCRdb holds only the in-frame ones, with some missing. The profile shows tens of thousands of clones, roughly 80% of them singletons. This sample comprised CD4+ or CD8+ T cells sorted from blood, obtained in a trial of the OX40 agonist ivuxolimab. The receptors here all came from an adult with an advanced solid tumor such as melanoma, head and neck, liver or kidney cancer.

The chain employs TRBV10-3 and TRBJ2-3; 8 bases match TRBD2. The CDR3 sequence is 12 residues long. The J segment lost 3 bases and the V segment lost 10 bases, leaving 3 bases of the junction unmatched. Per germline, CDR1 ENHRY and CDR2 SYGVKD. CDR3 DNA: TGTGCCACGGGACTAGGGACAGATACGCAGTATTTT. Its translation is CATGLGTDTQYF.

The chain couples TRBV6-6 to TRBJ2-7, with 10 bases that match TRBD1. CDR3 length equals 13 residues. The V gene end was trimmed by 6 bases and the J gene end by 6 bases; junction bases not matched to a gene: 5. CDR1 and CDR2 from the germline V gene are MNHNY and SVGAGI (reference sequence). The CDR3 DNA sequence: TGTGCCAGCAGCCTCGACAGGGGGCCCGAGCAGTACTTC. Encoded protein: CASSLDRGPEQYF.

The V gene is TRBV5-4, the J gene TRBJ2-7; D is unresolved. Germline-derived CDR1 and CDR2 are SGHNT and YYREEE (reference sequence). Trimming pared 9 bases from V and 0 bases from J, leaving 13 bases between. The CDR3 totals 13 residues. This chain's CDR3 is CAIFTKNSYEQYF. CDR3 bases: TGTGCCATATTTACCAAAAACTCCTACGAGCAGTACTTC.

The V and J genes are TRBV27 and TRBJ2-5; D could derive from TRBD1 or TRBD2 (6 bases each). Trimming cost V 2 bases and J 8 bases, with 21 bases left between them. CDR3 length: 16 residues. Germline V gene sequence: CDR1 MNHEY, CDR2 SMNVEV (reference sequence). The CDR3 loop reads CASSLDGGGTPRTQYF. CDR3 nucleotides: TGTGCCAGCAGTTTAGATGGAGGGGGGACCCCAAGAACCCAGTACTTC.

The genes are TRBV18 and TRBJ2-7; no clear D gene. Germline CDR1 is KGHSH and CDR2 is LQKENI. The CDR3 spans 12 residues. Trimming stripped 1 base from V and 3 bases from J, with 4 bases between. DNA of the CDR3: TGTGCCAGCTCACCACGTATCTACGAGCAGTACTTC. This translates into CASSPRIYEQYF.

The chain recombines TRBV10-2 with TRBJ1-1; D gene unclear. Trimming cost V 6 bases and J 8 bases, with 10 bases left between them. This CDR3 spans 11 amino acids. Germline-derived CDR1 and CDR2 are WSHSY and SAAADI. The CDR3 DNA is TGCGCCAGCAGGGACTACCGCGAAGCTTTCTTT. Amino acid sequence: CASRDYREAFF.

The gene calls are TRBV18 and TRBJ2-3, with D perhaps given as TRBD1 or TRBD2 (5 bases each). The CDR3 is made up of 12 amino acids. V was clipped by 3 bases and J by 4 bases, with 5 bases between them. Germline CDR1 KGHSH, CDR2 LQKENI. CDR3 region: CASSPGADTQYF. The CDR3 DNA follows: TGTGCCAGCTCACCGGGGGCAGATACGCAGTATTTT.

V and J are TRBV2 and TRBJ1-1; perhaps TRBD1 as D (5 bases). There are 12 residues in the CDR3. Germline V gene lookup returns CDR1 SNHLY and CDR2 FYNNEI. Trimming took 8 bases from V and 4 from J, leaving 11 bases between them. The CDR3 nucleotides read TGTGCCAGCTCTCGCCAGGGCACTGAAGCTTTCTTT. Encoded protein: CASSRQGTEAFF.

This clone was seen a few times. CDR3 amino acids: CASSERTGRETQYF. Here the CDR3 DNA reads TGTGCCAGCAGTGAACGGACAGGGCGAGAGACCCAGTACTTC. The chain uses TRBV2 and TRBJ2-5; TRBD1 agrees at 8 bases. CDR1 and CDR2 (germline): SNHLY, FYNNEI. The CDR3 has 14 amino acids. Unmatched junction bases numbered 3, after V lost 2 bases and J lost 4 bases.

The sample holds a few counts of this clone. This chain links TRBV5-6 with TRBJ2-1; TRBD2 aligns across 12 bases. The V gene's germline CDR1 is SGHDT and CDR2 YYEEEE. Trimming cost V 4 bases and J 9 bases; bases outside gene matches: 11. The CDR3 extends over 16 amino acids. CDR3 bases: TGTGCCAGCAGCGACACGACTAGCGGGAGAAACTTTGAGCAGTTCTTC. Translation gives CASSDTTSGRNFEQFF.

The rearrangement joins TRBV27 to TRBJ1-1; TRBD1 is a possible D gene (5 bases). V was clipped by 8 bases and J by 6 bases, with 16 bases between them. Germline lookup yields CDR1 MNHEY and CDR2 SMNVEV (reference sequence). This CDR3 is 13 amino acids long. The CDR3 nucleotides read TGTGCCAGCGGAACCAGACAGATCGCTGAAGCTTTCTTT. It codes for CASGTRQIAEAFF.

The chain couples TRBV5-1 to TRBJ1-2; D call uncertain. CDR1 is SGHRS and CDR2 is YFSETQ in the germline V gene. The CDR3 totals 13 residues. Trimming cost V 2 bases and J 4 bases, with 9 bases left between them. The CDR3 spells CASSFGLAYGYTF. In DNA form, the CDR3 reads TGCGCCAGCAGCTTCGGGTTAGCCTATGGCTACACCTTC.

This chain uses TRBV4-3 with TRBJ2-7; a weak D match, TRBD1 (6 bases). V lost 4 bases and J 2 bases, leaving 9 bases between the germline ends. CDR1 is LGHNA, CDR2 YSLEER, per germline. The CDR3 length is 13 residues. The CDR3 sequence: CASSRDTTYEQYF. The CDR3 nucleotides are TGCGCCAGCAGCCGGGACACCACCTACGAGCAGTACTTC.

V usage is TRBV5-1 and J usage is TRBJ2-1, with 8 nucleotides matching TRBD2. The CDR3 length is 15 residues. Germline assignment: CDR1 SGHRS and CDR2 YFSETQ. Trimming at V came to 0 bases and at J to 6 bases, leaving 5 bases not matched to a gene. The CDR3: CASSLETSGGNEQFF. Written as DNA, the CDR3 is TGCGCCAGCAGCTTGGAAACTAGCGGCGGCAATGAGCAGTTCTTC. The variable domain in full, completed from reference TRBV5-1 and TRBJ2-1, reads KAGVTQTPRYLIKTRGQQVTLSCSPISGHRSVSWYQQTPGQGLQFLFEYFSETQRNKGNFPGRFSGRQFSNSRSEMNVSTLELGDSALYLCASSLETSGGNEQFFGPGTRLTVL.